This TCR beta chain was recorded in a study of blood T cell repertoires in COVID-19. The overall study: The analysed material was cDNA or gDNA that came from T cells, B-cell-depleted T cells, or PBMCs.

With respect to this clone: At the DNA level, this CDR3 is encoded by other sequences in the same sample as well.

Across 24 US areas, participants ranged in age from about 18 to 90 years. Cohorts were assigned according to the clinical history that participants reported. In the original analysis: Amplification with reference gene primers provided the estimates of nucleated cell counts. TCRdb keeps only in-frame clones here, not all; method: immunoSEQ multiplex PCR. The D gene and trimming were derived from the DNA, and the V and J assignments and clone size from that table. Of about 260,000 clones listed, more than 70% are singletons. The V end was cut by 6 bases, the J end by 2 bases, with 10 bases between. This CDR3 contains 13 residues.

This chain uses TRBV12-3 or TRBV12-4 with TRBJ1-2, with D possibly matching TRBD1 (6 bases). The sample consisted of PBMCs or T cells enriched from blood (not recorded which). The source is a woman aged 45 to 65 who had recovered from COVID-19. CDR3 DNA sequence: TGTGCCAGCAGCCCGGACAGAAACTATGGCTACACCTTC. As protein: CASSPDRNYGYTF.